This T cell receptor beta chain was profiled in a study of T cells after yellow fever vaccination. Overall study context: Libraries from low-cell-number fractions were prepared with the SMART-Seq v4 Ultra Low Input RNA kit. Study-level results: The secondary response showed a weaker magnitude and a faster peak, day 5 versus 15. Shared CD4/CD8 clonotypes were a small share, likely from convergent recombination.

One entry per CDR3 protein, called by TCRdb with MiXCR from the 5' RACE reads. The table shows about 300,000 distinct CDR3 sequences, with approximately 10% occurring only once. Comments on this clonotype: Its antigen is currently unknown.

Trimming removed 7 bases from V and 0 bases from J, with 16 bases in between. Per germline, CDR1 MNHEY and CDR2 SMNVEV (reference sequence). This CDR3 contains 16 residues. The sample in question was CD4+ T cells sorted from PBMCs, obtained 5 days after the yellow fever booster vaccination. This receptor was obtained from a man aged 18 to 30 who received the YFV17D yellow fever vaccine. The genes are TRBV27 and TRBJ1-5; D may be TRBD1 (5 bases). The CDR3, as DNA: TGTGCCAGCAAGGATCAGGGTTTTAATAGCAATCAGCCCCAGCATTTT. Translating gives CASKDQGFNSNQPQHF.